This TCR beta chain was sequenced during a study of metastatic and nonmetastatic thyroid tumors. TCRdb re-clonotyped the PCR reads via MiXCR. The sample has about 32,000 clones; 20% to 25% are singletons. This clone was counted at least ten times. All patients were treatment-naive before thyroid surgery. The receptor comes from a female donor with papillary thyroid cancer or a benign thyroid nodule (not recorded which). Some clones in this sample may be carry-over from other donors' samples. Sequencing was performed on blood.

CDR3 DNA: TGCAGTGCCACCTCTACCGACAATGAGCAGTTCTTC. Its protein is CSATSTDNEQFF. The rearrangement links TRBV20-1 to TRBJ2-1; D is undetermined. This CDR3 contains 12 residues. Germline-derived CDR1 and CDR2 are DFQATT and SNEGSKA (reference sequence). Trimming pared 6 bases from V and 5 bases from J, leaving 11 bases between.